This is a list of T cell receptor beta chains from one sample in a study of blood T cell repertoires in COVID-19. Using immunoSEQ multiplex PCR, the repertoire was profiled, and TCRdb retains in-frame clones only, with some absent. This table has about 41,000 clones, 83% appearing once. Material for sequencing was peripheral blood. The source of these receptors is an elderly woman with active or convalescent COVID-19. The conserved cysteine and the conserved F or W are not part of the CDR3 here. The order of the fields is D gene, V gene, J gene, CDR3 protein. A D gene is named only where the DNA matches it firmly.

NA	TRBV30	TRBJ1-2	AWNNQGVGYT
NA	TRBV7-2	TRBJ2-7	ASSFQGSYEQY
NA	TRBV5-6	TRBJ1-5	ASSWGGFSNQPQH
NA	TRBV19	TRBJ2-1	ASSINAGVLPNEQF
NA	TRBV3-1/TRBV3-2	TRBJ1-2	ASSLSEGRGYGYT
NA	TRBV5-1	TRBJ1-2	ASSLDRTQNYGYT
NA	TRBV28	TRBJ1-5	ASSQNSNQPQH
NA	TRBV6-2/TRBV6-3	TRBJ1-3	ASSYGRLGNTIY
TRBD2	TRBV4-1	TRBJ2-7	ASSQVLALAGYEQY
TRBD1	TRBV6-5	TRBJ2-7	ASSWTGSFYEQY
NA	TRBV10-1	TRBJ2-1	ASKGGIFYNEQF
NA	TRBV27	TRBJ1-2	ASSLRTNYGYT
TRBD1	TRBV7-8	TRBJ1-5	ASSTWTGLSNQPQH
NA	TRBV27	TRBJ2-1	ASSRMGAANEQF
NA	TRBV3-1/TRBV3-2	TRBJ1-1	ASSRTGSGAF
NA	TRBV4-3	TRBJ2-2	ASSQDTSSSGELF
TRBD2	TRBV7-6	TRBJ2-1	ASSFKASGANNEQF
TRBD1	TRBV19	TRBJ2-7	ASRTGALGLYEQY
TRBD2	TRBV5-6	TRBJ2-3	ASSYRLAGVFADTQY
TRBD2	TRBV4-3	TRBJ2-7	ASSPAAGIYEQY
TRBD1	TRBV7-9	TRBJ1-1	ASSSGTGGPEAF
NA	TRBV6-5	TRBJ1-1	ASSYSEAMNTEAF
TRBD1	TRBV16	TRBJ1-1	ASSQWTGSTEAF
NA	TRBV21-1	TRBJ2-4	ASSKASGKNIQY
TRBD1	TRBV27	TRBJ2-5	ASSPRLTGNHEETQY
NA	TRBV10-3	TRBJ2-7	AISERVGGPYEQY
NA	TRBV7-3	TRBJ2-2	ASSLGLAGELF
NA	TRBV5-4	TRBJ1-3	ASSLQGSGNTIY
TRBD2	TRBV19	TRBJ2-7	ASSGLATTREQY
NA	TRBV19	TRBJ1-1	ASKRTVNTEAF